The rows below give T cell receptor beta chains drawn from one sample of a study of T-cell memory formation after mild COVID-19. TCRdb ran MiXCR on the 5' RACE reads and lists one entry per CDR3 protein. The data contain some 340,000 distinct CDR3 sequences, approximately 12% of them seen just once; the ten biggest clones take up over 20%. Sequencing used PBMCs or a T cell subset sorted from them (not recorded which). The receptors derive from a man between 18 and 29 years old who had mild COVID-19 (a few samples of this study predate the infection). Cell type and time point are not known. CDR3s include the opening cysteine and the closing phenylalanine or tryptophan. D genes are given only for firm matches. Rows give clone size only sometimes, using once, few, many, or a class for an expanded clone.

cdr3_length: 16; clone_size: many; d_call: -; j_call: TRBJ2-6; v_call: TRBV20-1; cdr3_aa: CSASMSRVYGANVLTF; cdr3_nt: TGCAGTGCTAGCATGTCCAGGGTATATGGGGCCAACGTCCTGACTTTC
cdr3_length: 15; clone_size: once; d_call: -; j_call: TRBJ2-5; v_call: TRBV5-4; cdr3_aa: CASRLDLATQETQYF; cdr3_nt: TGTGCCAGCAGACTCGACTTGGCCACACAAGAGACCCAGTACTTC
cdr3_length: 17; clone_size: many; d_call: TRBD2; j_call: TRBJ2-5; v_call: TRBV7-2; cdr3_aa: CASSAHLAGGPGETQYF; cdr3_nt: TGTGCCAGCAGCGCCCATCTAGCGGGGGGGCCGGGGGAGACCCAGTACTTC
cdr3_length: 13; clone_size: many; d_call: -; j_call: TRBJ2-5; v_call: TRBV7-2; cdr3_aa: CASSPGVGETQYF; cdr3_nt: TGTGCCAGCAGCCCGGGGGTCGGGGAGACCCAGTACTTC
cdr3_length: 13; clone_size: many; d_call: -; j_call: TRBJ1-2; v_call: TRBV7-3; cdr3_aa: CASRRGLDYGYTF; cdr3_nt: TGTGCCAGCAGACGGGGCTTAGACTATGGCTACACCTTC
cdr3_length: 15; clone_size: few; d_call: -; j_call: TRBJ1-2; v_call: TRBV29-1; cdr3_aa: CSVGGDGLSNYGYTF; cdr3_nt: TGCAGCGTTGGAGGGGACGGACTATCTAACTATGGCTACACCTTC
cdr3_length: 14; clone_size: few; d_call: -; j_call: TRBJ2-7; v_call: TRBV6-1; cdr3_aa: CASSEEQTDYEQYF; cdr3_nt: TGTGCCAGCAGTGAAGAACAGACCGATTACGAGCAGTACTTC
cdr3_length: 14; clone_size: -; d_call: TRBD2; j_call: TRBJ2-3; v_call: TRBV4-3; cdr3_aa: CASSQGTRPDTQYF; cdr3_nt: TGCGCCAGCAGCCAGGGGACTAGGCCAGATACGCAGTATTTT
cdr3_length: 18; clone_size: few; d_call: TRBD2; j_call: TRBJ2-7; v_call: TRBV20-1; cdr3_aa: CSAFRHSGGNRHTYEQYF; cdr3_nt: TGCAGTGCTTTCCGACATAGCGGGGGGAATCGACATACCTACGAGCAGTACTTC
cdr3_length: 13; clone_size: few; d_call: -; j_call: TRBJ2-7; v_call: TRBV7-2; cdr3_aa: CASSPSTGYEQYF; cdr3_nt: TGTGCCAGCAGCCCATCGACGGGATACGAGCAGTACTTC
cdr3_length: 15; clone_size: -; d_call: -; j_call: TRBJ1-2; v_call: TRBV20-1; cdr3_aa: CSARVKGVPWDGYTF; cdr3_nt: TGCAGTGCTAGAGTAAAAGGCGTCCCTTGGGATGGCTACACCTTC
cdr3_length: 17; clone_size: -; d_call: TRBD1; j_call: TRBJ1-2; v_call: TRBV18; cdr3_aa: CASSPASGQGSYYGYTF; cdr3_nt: TGTGCCAGCTCACCAGCCTCGGGACAGGGATCGTACTATGGCTACACCTTC
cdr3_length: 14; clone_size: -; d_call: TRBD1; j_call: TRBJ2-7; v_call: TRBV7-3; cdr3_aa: CASSLNAGGHEQYF; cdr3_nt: TGTGCCAGCAGCTTAAATGCAGGGGGCCACGAGCAGTACTTC
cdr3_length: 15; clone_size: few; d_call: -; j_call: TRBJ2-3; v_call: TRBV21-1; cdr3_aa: CARYVPSKRTDTQYF; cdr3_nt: TGTGCCAGATACGTCCCTAGCAAACGCACAGATACGCAGTATTTT
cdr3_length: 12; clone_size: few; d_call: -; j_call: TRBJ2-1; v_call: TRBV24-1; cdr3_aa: CATSTLFGEQFF; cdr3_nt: TGTGCCACCAGTACCCTTTTCGGTGAGCAGTTCTTC
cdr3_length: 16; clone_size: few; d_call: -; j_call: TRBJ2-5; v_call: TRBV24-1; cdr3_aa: CATSDFTGKRRETQYF; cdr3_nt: TGTGCCACCAGTGATTTTACAGGGAAACGGCGAGAGACCCAGTACTTC
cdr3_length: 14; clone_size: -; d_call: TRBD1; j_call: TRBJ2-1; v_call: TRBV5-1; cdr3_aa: CASSPGTGPNEQFF; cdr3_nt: TGCGCCAGCAGCCCCGGGACAGGGCCCAATGAGCAGTTCTTC
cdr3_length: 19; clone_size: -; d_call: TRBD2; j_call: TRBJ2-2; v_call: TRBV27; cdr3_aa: CASSFLGLAGFANTGELFF; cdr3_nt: TGTGCCAGCAGTTTCCTGGGACTAGCGGGGTTCGCGAACACCGGGGAGCTGTTTTTT
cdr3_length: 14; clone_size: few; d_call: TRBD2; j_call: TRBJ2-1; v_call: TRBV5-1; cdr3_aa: CASSEALFSGGEFF; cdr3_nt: TGCGCCAGCAGCGAAGCCCTCTTTAGCGGGGGGGAATTCTTC
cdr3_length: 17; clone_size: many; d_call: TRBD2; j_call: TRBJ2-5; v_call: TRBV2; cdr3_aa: CASSRTSGGMDQETQYF; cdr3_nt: TGTGCCAGCAGTAGGACTAGCGGGGGGATGGACCAAGAGACCCAGTACTTC
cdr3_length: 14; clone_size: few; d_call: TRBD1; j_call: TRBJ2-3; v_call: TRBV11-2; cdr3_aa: CASSLAGGDDTQYF; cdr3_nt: TGTGCCAGCAGCTTAGCAGGGGGCGACGATACGCAGTATTTT
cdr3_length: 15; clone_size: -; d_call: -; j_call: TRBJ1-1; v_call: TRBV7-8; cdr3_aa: CASSLATDPNTEAFF; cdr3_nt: TGTGCCAGCAGCTTAGCGACAGATCCGAACACTGAAGCTTTCTTT
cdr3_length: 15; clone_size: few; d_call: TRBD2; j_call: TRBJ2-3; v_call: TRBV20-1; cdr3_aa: CSARRTSIGADTQYF; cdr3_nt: TGCAGTGCTCGCCGGACTAGTATCGGCGCGGATACGCAGTATTTT
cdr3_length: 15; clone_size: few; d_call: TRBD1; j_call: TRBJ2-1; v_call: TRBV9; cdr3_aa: CASSEETGALNEQFF; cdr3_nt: TGTGCCAGCAGCGAGGAGACAGGGGCCCTGAATGAGCAGTTCTTC
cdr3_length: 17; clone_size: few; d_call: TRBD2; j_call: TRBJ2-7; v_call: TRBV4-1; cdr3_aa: CASSPPWRSSGAYEQYF; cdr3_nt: TGCGCCAGCAGCCCGCCATGGAGGAGTAGCGGGGCCTACGAGCAGTACTTC
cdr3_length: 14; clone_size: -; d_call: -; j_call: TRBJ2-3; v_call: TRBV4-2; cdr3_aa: CASSPEGGTDTQYF; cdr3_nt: TGTGCCAGCAGTCCAGAGGGGGGAACAGATACGCAGTATTTT
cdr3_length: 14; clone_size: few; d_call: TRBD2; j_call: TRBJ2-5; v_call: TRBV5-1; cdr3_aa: CASSRPRGEQTQYF; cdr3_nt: TGCGCCAGCAGCCGTCCCCGGGGGGAACAGACCCAGTACTTC
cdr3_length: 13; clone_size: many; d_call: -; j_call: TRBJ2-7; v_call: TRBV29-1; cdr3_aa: CSAIYHGTYEQYF; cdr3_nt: TGCAGCGCGATATACCACGGCACCTACGAGCAGTACTTC
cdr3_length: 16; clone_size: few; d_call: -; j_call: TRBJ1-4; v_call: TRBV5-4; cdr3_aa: CASSRTGGTGNEKLFF; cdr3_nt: TGTGCCAGCAGCCGTACGGGCGGGACGGGGAATGAAAAACTGTTTTTT
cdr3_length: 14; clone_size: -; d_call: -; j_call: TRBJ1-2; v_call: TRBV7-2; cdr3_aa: CASSPTTTNYGYTF; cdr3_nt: TGTGCCAGCAGCCCTACCACGACTAACTATGGCTACACCTTC
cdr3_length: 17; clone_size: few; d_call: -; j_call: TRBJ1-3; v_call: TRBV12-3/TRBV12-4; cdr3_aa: CASSRHAGGARGNTIYF; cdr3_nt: TGTGCCAGCAGCCGCCACGCCGGAGGGGCCCGCGGAAACACCATATATTTT
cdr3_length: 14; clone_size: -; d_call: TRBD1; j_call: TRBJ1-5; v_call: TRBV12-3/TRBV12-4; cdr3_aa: CASSRDRIDQPQHF; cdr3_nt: TGTGCCAGCAGTCGGGACAGGATTGATCAGCCCCAGCATTTT
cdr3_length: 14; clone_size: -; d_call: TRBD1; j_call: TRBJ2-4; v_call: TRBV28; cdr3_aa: CASNYRGDKNIQYF; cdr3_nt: TGTGCCAGCAACTACAGGGGAGACAAAAACATTCAGTACTTC
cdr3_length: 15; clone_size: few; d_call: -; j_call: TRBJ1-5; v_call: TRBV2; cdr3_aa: CASSEVSRSNQPQHF; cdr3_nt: TGTGCCAGCAGTGAAGTGAGCCGAAGCAATCAGCCCCAGCATTTT
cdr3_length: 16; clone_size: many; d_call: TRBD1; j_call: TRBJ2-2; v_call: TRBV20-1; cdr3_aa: CSARDGGQPMTGELFF; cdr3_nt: TGCAGTGCTAGAGATGGGGGACAGCCCATGACCGGGGAGCTGTTTTTT
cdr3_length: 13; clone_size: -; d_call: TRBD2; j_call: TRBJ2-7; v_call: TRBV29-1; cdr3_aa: CSVVRAGVYEQYF; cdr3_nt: TGCAGCGTTGTTAGGGCGGGGGTCTACGAGCAGTACTTC
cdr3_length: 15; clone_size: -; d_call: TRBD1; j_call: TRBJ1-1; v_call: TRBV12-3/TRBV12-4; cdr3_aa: CASSDNRGPGTEAFF; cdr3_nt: TGTGCCAGCAGTGATAACAGGGGGCCGGGGACTGAAGCTTTCTTT
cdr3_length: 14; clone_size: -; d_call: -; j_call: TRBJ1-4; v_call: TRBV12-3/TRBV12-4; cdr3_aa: CASSFTGYWEKLFF; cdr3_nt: TGTGCCAGCAGTTTCACAGGGTACTGGGAAAAACTGTTTTTT
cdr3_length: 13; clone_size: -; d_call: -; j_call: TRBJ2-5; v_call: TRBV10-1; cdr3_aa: CASSEGYQETQYF; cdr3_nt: TGCGCCAGCAGTGAAGGATACCAAGAGACCCAGTACTTC
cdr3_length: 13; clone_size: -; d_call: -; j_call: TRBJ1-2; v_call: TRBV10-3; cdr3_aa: CAIKAGDYYGYTF; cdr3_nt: TGTGCCATCAAGGCAGGGGATTACTATGGCTACACCTTC
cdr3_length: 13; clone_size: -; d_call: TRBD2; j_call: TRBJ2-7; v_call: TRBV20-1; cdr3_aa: CSAGGGMDYEQYF; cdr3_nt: TGCAGTGCTGGGGGGGGTATGGACTACGAGCAGTACTTC
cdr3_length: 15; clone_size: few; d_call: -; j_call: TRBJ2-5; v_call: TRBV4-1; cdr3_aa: CASSQGTAAQETQYF; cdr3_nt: TGCGCCAGCAGCCAAGGTACGGCAGCGCAAGAGACCCAGTACTTC
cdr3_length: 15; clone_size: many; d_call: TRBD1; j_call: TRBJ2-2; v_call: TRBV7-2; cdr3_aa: CASSFRDRNTGELFF; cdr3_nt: TGTGCCAGCAGCTTTCGGGACAGGAACACCGGGGAGCTGTTTTTT
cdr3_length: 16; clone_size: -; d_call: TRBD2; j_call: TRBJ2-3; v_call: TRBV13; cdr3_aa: CASSSRLAGGQDTQYF; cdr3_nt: TGTGCCAGCAGCTCAAGACTAGCGGGGGGGCAAGATACGCAGTATTTT
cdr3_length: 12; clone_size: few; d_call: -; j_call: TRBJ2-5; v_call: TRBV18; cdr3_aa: CASSPNGETQYF; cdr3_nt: TGTGCCAGCTCACCGAATGGAGAGACCCAGTACTTC
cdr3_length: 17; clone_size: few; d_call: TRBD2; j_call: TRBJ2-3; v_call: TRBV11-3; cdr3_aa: CASSFAGTGGSTDTQYF; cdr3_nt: TGTGCCAGCAGCTTTGCCGGAACCGGGGGGAGCACAGATACGCAGTATTTT
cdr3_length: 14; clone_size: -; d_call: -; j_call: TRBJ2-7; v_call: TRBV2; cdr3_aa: CASWSSGLIYEQYF; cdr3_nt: TGTGCCAGCTGGAGCTCAGGACTAATCTACGAGCAGTACTTC
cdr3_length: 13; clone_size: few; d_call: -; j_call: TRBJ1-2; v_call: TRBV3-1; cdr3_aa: CASSQGPVYGYTF; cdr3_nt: TGTGCCAGCAGCCAAGGTCCAGTTTATGGCTACACCTTC
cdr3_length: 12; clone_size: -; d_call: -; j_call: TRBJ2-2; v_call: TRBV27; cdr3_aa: CAIRVGTGELFF; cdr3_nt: TGTGCCATCAGGGTCGGCACCGGGGAGCTGTTTTTT
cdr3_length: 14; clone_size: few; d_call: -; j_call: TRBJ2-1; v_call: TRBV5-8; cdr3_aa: CASSRPGLLNEQFF; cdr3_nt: TGTGCCAGCAGCCGACCGGGACTCCTCAATGAGCAGTTCTTC
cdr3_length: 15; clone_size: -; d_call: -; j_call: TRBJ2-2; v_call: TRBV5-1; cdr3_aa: CASSVWTVNTGELFF; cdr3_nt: TGCGCCAGCAGCGTTTGGACTGTGAACACCGGGGAGCTGTTTTTT
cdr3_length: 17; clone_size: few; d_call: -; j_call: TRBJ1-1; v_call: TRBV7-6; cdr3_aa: CASSLGASTGFLKYAFF; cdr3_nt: TGTGCCAGCAGCCTGGGGGCCAGTACGGGATTTCTAAAATACGCTTTCTTT
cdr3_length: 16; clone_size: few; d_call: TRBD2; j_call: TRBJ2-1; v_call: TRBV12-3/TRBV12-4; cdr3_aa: CASGFGRLAEYNEQFF; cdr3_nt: TGTGCCAGCGGGTTTGGGCGACTAGCAGAATACAATGAGCAGTTCTTC
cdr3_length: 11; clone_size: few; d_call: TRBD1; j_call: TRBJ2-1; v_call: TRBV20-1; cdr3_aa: CSVDRGHEQFF; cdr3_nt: TGCAGTGTGGACAGGGGGCATGAGCAGTTCTTC
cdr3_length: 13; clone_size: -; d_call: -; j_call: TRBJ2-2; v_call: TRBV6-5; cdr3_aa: CASSYVATGELFF; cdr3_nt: TGTGCCAGCAGTTACGTAGCGACCGGGGAGCTGTTTTTT
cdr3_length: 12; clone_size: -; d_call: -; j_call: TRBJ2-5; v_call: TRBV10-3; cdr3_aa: CAIGPGQETQYF; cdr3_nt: TGTGCCATCGGGCCAGGACAAGAGACCCAGTACTTC
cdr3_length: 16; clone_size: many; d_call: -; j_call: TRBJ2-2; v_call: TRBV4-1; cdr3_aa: CASSQLGPPLTGELFF; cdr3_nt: TGCGCCAGCAGCCAATTAGGGCCCCCCCTTACCGGGGAGCTGTTTTTT
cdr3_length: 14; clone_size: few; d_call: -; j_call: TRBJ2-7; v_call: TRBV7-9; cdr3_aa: CASSSGLSAYEQYF; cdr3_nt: TGTGCCAGCAGCTCCGGACTCTCCGCCTACGAGCAGTACTTC
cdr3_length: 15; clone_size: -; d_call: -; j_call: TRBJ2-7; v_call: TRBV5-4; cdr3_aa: CASSLGTGSSYEQYF; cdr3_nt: TGTGCCAGCAGCTTGGGGACGGGGAGCTCCTACGAGCAGTACTTC